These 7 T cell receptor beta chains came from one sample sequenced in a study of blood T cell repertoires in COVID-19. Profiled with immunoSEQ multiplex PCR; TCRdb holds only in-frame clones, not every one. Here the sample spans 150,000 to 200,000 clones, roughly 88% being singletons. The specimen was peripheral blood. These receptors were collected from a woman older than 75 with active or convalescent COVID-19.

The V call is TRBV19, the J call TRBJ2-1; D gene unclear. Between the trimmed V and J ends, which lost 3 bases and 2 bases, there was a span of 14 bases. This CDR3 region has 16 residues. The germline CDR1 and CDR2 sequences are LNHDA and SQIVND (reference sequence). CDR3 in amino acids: CASSIRSGVPYNEQFF. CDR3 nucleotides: TGTGCCAGTAGTATTAGGTCGGGTGTTCCCTACAATGAGCAGTTCTTC. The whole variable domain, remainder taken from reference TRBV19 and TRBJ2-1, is DGGITQSPKYLFRKEGQNVTLSCEQNLNHDAMYWYRQDPGQGLRLIYYSQIVNDFQKGDIAEGYSVSREKKESFPLTVTSAQKNPTAFYLCASSIRSGVPYNEQFFGPGTRLTVL.

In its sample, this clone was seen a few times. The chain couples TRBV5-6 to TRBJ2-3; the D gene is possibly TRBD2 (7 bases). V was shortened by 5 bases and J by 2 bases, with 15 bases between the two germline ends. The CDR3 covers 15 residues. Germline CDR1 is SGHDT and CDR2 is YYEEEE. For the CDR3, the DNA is TGTGCCAGCAGTTCCCGGGGGGCTGCCACAGATACGCAGTATTTT. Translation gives CASSSRGAATDTQYF.

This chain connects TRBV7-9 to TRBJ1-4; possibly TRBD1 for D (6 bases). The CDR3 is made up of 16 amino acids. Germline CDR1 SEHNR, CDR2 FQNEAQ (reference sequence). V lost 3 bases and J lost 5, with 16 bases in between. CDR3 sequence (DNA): TGTGCCAGCAGCTTCCGCTGGGACACACCGAATGAAAAACTGTTTTTT. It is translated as CASSFRWDTPNEKLFF.

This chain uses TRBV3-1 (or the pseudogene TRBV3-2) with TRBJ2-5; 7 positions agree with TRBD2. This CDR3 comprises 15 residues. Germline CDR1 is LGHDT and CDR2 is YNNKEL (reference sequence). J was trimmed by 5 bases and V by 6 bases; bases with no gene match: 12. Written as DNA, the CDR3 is TGTGCCAGCAGTCCCTCCGGTGGGAGGGGCGAGACCCAGTACTTC. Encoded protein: CASSPSGGRGETQYF.

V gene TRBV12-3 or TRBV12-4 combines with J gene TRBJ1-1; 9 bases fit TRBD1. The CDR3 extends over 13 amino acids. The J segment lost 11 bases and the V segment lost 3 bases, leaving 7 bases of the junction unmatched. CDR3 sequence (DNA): TGTGCCAGCAGTTTCTCGCGCGGGACAGGGGCTTTCTTT. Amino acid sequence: CASSFSRGTGAFF.

CDR3 DNA: TGTGCCAGCATGTGGGGGGGGAGCACAGATACGCAGTATTTT. Translated, it gives CASMWGGSTDTQYF. The gene calls are TRBV2 and TRBJ2-3, with 7 positions matching TRBD2. The junction had 4 bases not matched to a gene; V was cut back by 7 bases and J by 0 bases. The CDR3 extends over 14 amino acids. CDR1 and CDR2 (germline): SNHLY, FYNNEI.

The CDR3 DNA reads as TGTGCCAGCAGCTTAGAAGACAGGACGTCTAATGAAAAACTGTTTTTT. Protein: CASSLEDRTSNEKLFF. The V and J genes are TRBV7-9 and TRBJ1-4; D perhaps matches TRBD1 (6 bases). V dropped 1 base and J dropped 3 bases, with 12 bases sitting between them. The CDR3 length is 16 residues. Germline V CDR1 and CDR2: SEHNR, FQNEAQ (reference sequence).